A selection of T cell receptor beta chains follows, all from one sample in a study of T-cell memory formation after mild COVID-19. TCRdb analysed the 5' RACE reads with MiXCR anew, one entry per CDR3 protein. The sample has under 700,000 distinct CDR3 sequences, around 21% seen once. The sample was PBMCs or a T cell subset sorted from them (not recorded which). The receptor set was obtained from an adult woman who had mild COVID-19 (a few samples of this study predate the infection). Cell type and time point are not known. Each CDR3 is given with its conserved first and last residue. The D gene is left open where the match is weak. Some rows have no size entry. The others give once, few or many, or a class for an expanded clone.

D,V,J,size,DNA,CDR3
.,TRBV15,TRBJ2-5,few,TGTGCCACTGGGGGGCAGGGCCTCCAAGAGACCCAGTACTTC,CATGGQGLQETQYF
TRBD2,TRBV18,TRBJ2-7,.,TGTGCCAGCTCACCACAGGGGAGCGGGGTGGACGAGCAGTACTTC,CASSPQGSGVDEQYF
TRBD2,TRBV6-5,TRBJ2-2,few,TGTGCCAGCCATAGCGGGGCGAACACCGGGGAGCTGTTTTTT,CASHSGANTGELFF
.,TRBV19,TRBJ1-2,.,TGTGCCAGTAGTATCCAGCCGAACTATGGCTACACCTTC,CASSIQPNYGYTF
.,TRBV20-1,TRBJ1-6,.,TGCAGTGCTAGAGATAGGTCCTATAATTCACCCCTCCACTTT,CSARDRSYNSPLHF
TRBD1,TRBV7-8,TRBJ2-2,many,TGTGCCAGCAGCTTAGGGGGACAGGGGTTTACCGGGGAGCTGTTTTTT,CASSLGGQGFTGELFF
TRBD2,TRBV11-2,TRBJ2-3,many,TGTGCCAGCAGCTTATTTCAGGGACTAGCGGCTGACACAGATACGCAGTATTTT,CASSLFQGLAADTDTQYF
.,TRBV4-1,TRBJ1-4,few,TGCGCCAGCAGCCACAAAACGGGGGGTAAAGGAGGTGAAAAACTGTTTTTT,CASSHKTGGKGGEKLFF
.,TRBV7-2,TRBJ1-1,.,TGTGCCAGCAGCTGGGACCTGAACACTGAAGCTTTCTTT,CASSWDLNTEAFF
.,TRBV5-1,TRBJ1-1,few,TGCGCCAGCAGCTTGACCGGGACAAATGGTGAAGCTTTCTTT,CASSLTGTNGEAFF
.,TRBV6-6,TRBJ1-5,few,TGTGCCAGCAGTTACGCGGCCAGGGGTCAAAATCAGCCCCAGCATTTT,CASSYAARGQNQPQHF
TRBD2,TRBV9,TRBJ2-7,.,TGTGCCAGCGAACGGGAGAGCGGGGGTCGGGAGCAGTACTTC,CASERESGGREQYF
TRBD2,TRBV12-3/TRBV12-4,TRBJ2-5,.,TGTGCCAGCAGTCGGGTAGCGGGTGGGACCCAGTACTTC,CASSRVAGGTQYF
.,TRBV7-3,TRBJ2-3,many,TGTGCCAGCAGCCCCGGGTCCACAGATACGCAGTATTTT,CASSPGSTDTQYF
.,TRBV11-2,TRBJ2-3,.,TGTGCCAGCAGCGCGCCGAGCGTCTCTAGCACAGATACGCAGTATTTT,CASSAPSVSSTDTQYF
.,TRBV3-1,TRBJ2-1,.,TGTGCCAGCAGCCAAGTTACCGATGAGCAGTTCTTC,CASSQVTDEQFF
.,TRBV27,TRBJ2-7,.,TGTGCCAGCAGTCCCCACCTACGCGGGGTCCTCTCCTACGAGCAGTACTTC,CASSPHLRGVLSYEQYF
.,TRBV5-1,TRBJ2-3,.,TGCGCCAGCAGCTCCGTCACAGATACGCAGTATTTT,CASSSVTDTQYF
.,TRBV4-3,TRBJ1-6,few,TGCGCCAGCAGCCTTACGACAGATGGAAATTCACCCCTCCACTTT,CASSLTTDGNSPLHF
.,TRBV7-2,TRBJ2-2,many,TGTGCCAGCAGCTTCATAGCGAACACCGGGGAGCTGTTTTTT,CASSFIANTGELFF
.,TRBV9,TRBJ2-1,.,TGTGCCAGCAGCGTAGCTATAGGTTACTACAATGAGCAGTTCTTC,CASSVAIGYYNEQFF
.,TRBV12-3/TRBV12-4,TRBJ1-3,.,TGTGCCAGCCCTCATTCCGGGACATCTGGAAACACCATATATTTT,CASPHSGTSGNTIYF
TRBD2,TRBV7-2,TRBJ2-3,few,TGTGCCAGCAGTTGGTCGGGGGGAACAGATACGCAGTATTTT,CASSWSGGTDTQYF
TRBD1,TRBV5-1,TRBJ2-2,few,TGCGCCAGCAGCTTGCAGGGGGTCGGCACCGGGGAGCTGTTTTTT,CASSLQGVGTGELFF
.,TRBV11-1,TRBJ1-1,many,TGTGCCAGCAGCTTTTACGGCAGTCGAAACACTGAAGCTTTCTTT,CASSFYGSRNTEAFF
.,TRBV4-2,TRBJ2-3,.,TGTGCCAGCAGCCAAGAGTCGGGAGCGTTCGTGGGGGCAGATACGCAGTATTTT,CASSQESGAFVGADTQYF
.,TRBV12-3/TRBV12-4,TRBJ2-1,.,TGTGCCAGCAGTTCAGACAGGAGATTTGAGCAGTTCTTC,CASSSDRRFEQFF
.,TRBV6-5,TRBJ1-2,.,TGTGCCAGCAGTTACGCGGGGGACTATGGCTACACCTTC,CASSYAGDYGYTF
TRBD2,TRBV5-1,TRBJ2-1,.,TGCGCCAGCAGGGCAGCTAGCGGGGTTACACACAATGAGCAGTTCTTC,CASRAASGVTHNEQFF
.,TRBV29-1,TRBJ2-1,.,TGCAGCGTTGAAGATCCCCGGACCCCCGGGGGATACAATGAGCAGTTCTTC,CSVEDPRTPGGYNEQFF
TRBD2,TRBV7-2,TRBJ2-3,.,TGTGCCAGCAGCGTAACCTCGGGGGGGCTAAAGGGAGATACGCAGTATTTT,CASSVTSGGLKGDTQYF
.,TRBV4-2,TRBJ2-4,.,TGTGCCAGCAGCCAAGGGGGTCCCAAAAACATTCAGTACTTC,CASSQGGPKNIQYF
.,TRBV4-2,TRBJ2-1,.,TGTGCCAGCAGCCAAGATGTGGACAAAAATGAGCAGTTCTTC,CASSQDVDKNEQFF
.,TRBV4-3,TRBJ1-2,.,TGCGCCAGCAGCCCTCCCGGGTCCACCTATGGCTACACCTTC,CASSPPGSTYGYTF
TRBD2,TRBV6-5,TRBJ2-1,.,TGTGCCAGCAGACAACTAGCGGGCCTCAATGAGCAGTTCTTC,CASRQLAGLNEQFF
.,TRBV7-8,TRBJ2-5,.,TGTGCCAGCAGCGATTTCCGGACATCGGAGACCCAGTACTTC,CASSDFRTSETQYF
.,TRBV12-3/TRBV12-4,TRBJ2-3,many,TGTGCCAGCAGTTCTACAGGGAGGACAGATACGCAGTATTTT,CASSSTGRTDTQYF
TRBD1,TRBV5-1,TRBJ1-1,.,TGCGCCAGCAGCTCCCCCGGGACAGTGAACACTGAAGCTTTCTTT,CASSSPGTVNTEAFF
TRBD1,TRBV19,TRBJ2-7,.,TGTGCCAGTCGGGACAGGACGATATCCTCCTACGAGCAGTACTTC,CASRDRTISSYEQYF